These 19 T cell receptor beta chains came from one sample sequenced in a study of CD8+ T cells in alopecia areata. Extracted from the samples, RNA was reverse transcribed into cDNA to serve as the sequencing template. Repertoires were generated with immunoSEQ multiplex PCR, while TCRdb's copy carries only in-frame clones and drops some. The table lists a few hundred thousand clones, roughly three fifths of them singletons, with roughly 5.3% in the top ten. Sequencing was carried out using CD8+ T cells sorted from blood. Receptors originate from a human donor in good health.

In the case of this clone: This same CDR3 is encoded by further DNA sequences in the sample. The genes are TRBV29-1 and TRBJ1-2, with 8 bases that match TRBD1. Germline lookup yields CDR1 SQVTM and CDR2 ANQGSEA. The ends lost 5 bases at V and 0 bases at J; junction bases unmatched: 2. This CDR3 has 13 amino acids. DNA of the CDR3: TGCAGCGTTCGGACAGGGACTAACTATGGCTACACCTTC. Amino acids: CSVRTGTNYGYTF.

This clone was found once. This chain connects TRBV5-4 to TRBJ2-1, with TRBD1 as a possible D gene (5 bases). Germline-derived CDR1 and CDR2 are SGHNT and YYREEE (reference sequence). V was pared by 4 bases and J by 8 bases, with 10 bases between. This CDR3 has 12 residues. This CDR3 reads CASSPDSYEQFF. In DNA, the CDR3 is TGTGCCAGCAGCCCCGACAGTTATGAGCAGTTCTTC.

The gene calls are TRBV5-4 and TRBJ2-1; D remains ambiguous. The germline V and J ends were trimmed by 4 bases and 9 bases, with 14 bases remaining between them. This CDR3 is built from 13 residues. Germline CDR1 is SGHNT and CDR2 is YYREEE (reference sequence). The CDR3 sequence: CASSAHLSVEQFF. CDR3 nucleotide sequence: TGTGCCAGCAGCGCCCACCTATCCGTTGAGCAGTTCTTC.

The rearrangement links TRBV30 to TRBJ2-7, with D hard to call. The CDR3 totals 15 residues. The V gene lost 0 bases and the J gene lost 6 bases, with 18 bases spanning the gap. Germline CDR1 reads GTSNPN; CDR2 reads SVGIG (reference sequence). The CDR3 reads CAWSVWSVESSEQYF. For the CDR3, the DNA is TGTGCCTGGAGTGTATGGTCTGTGGAGTCTAGCGAGCAGTACTTC.

V and J are TRBV7-2 and TRBJ2-7; 8 nucleotides match TRBD1. Trimming cost V 4 bases and J 4 bases; bases outside gene matches: 3. From germline, CDR1 is SGHTA and CDR2 FQGNSA. This CDR3 is 13 amino acids long. The CDR3 region has the DNA TGTGCCAGCAGCTCGCAGGGGGCGTACGAGCAGTACTTC. Translation: CASSSQGAYEQYF.

This clone occurred a few times. This chain uses TRBV7-9 with TRBJ1-1; D might be TRBD1 (5 bases). Trimming took off 5 bases at V and 11 bases at J, with 18 bases between the two ends. This CDR3 is 13 amino acids long. Germline V gene sequence: CDR1 SEHNR, CDR2 FQNEAQ (reference sequence). The CDR3, as DNA: TGTGCCAGCAGCCTGACGGGGGGAGTCGGTGCTTTCTTT. Its translation is CASSLTGGVGAFF.

The CDR3 protein is CASGSKLNHEQYF. In nucleotides, the CDR3 is TGCGCCAGTGGATCTAAGCTTAACCACGAGCAGTACTTC. The rearrangement joins TRBV4-1 to TRBJ2-7; D is uncertain. The CDR3 totals 13 residues. With 9 bases removed from V and 5 bases from J, the gap between germline ends came to 17 bases. CDR1 and CDR2 (germline): MGHRA, YSYEKL.

J is TRBJ1-1 and V is TRBV19; 9 nucleotides match TRBD1. Trimming removed 8 bases from V and 4 bases from J; junction bases left unmatched: 5. From germline, CDR1 is LNHDA and CDR2 SQIVND (reference sequence). CDR3 length: 13 residues. CDR3 sequence reads: CASRTGVSTEAFF. CDR3 bases: TGTGCCAGTCGGACAGGGGTAAGCACTGAAGCTTTCTTT.

This clone was detected a few times. The chain carries TRBV19 and TRBJ1-1; 7 bases map to TRBD1. CDR1 LNHDA and CDR2 SQIVND come from the germline V gene (reference sequence). With 7 bases clipped from V and 5 bases from J, the junction kept 16 bases outside the gene matches. The CDR3 extends over 16 amino acids. This CDR3 is CASTKWTGRVDTEAFF. The CDR3 coding sequence is TGTGCCAGTACAAAGTGGACAGGCCGGGTGGATACTGAAGCTTTCTTT.

In regard to this clone: The sample holds other DNA sequences that translate to the same CDR3. In nucleotides, the CDR3 is TGCAGTGCTAGACAGGGGTACGAGCAGTACTTC. This gives the protein CSARQGYEQYF. The rearrangement links TRBV20-1 to TRBJ2-7; D may be TRBD1 (6 bases). Germline CDR1 reads DFQATT; CDR2 reads SNEGSKA (reference sequence). The CDR3 is 11 amino acids. Trimming pared 2 bases from V and 4 bases from J, leaving 6 bases between.

Details on this clone: This CDR3 is also generated by other DNA sequences in the sample. V is TRBV5-1 and J is TRBJ1-1, with 8 bases identical to TRBD1. The CDR3 spans 14 residues. Unmatched junction bases numbered 3, after V lost 3 bases and J lost 2 bases. Germline V CDR1 and CDR2: SGHRS, YFSETQ. CDR3 DNA: TGCGCCAGCAGCTCCGGACAGGGCAACACTGAAGCTTTCTTT. It yields the protein CASSSGQGNTEAFF.

The chain uses TRBV9 and TRBJ2-5; 10 nucleotides line up with TRBD2. Trimming took 0 bases from V and 5 from J; bases not matched to a gene: 4. CDR1 is SGDLS and CDR2 is YYNGEE in the germline V gene. The CDR3 sequence is 15 residues long. The CDR3 DNA is TGTGCCAGCAGCGTAGAAGCGGGGGGGCGTGAGACCCAGTACTTC. It encodes CASSVEAGGRETQYF.

In its sample, this clone was seen a few times. The J gene is TRBJ2-2, the V gene TRBV29-1; tentatively, D is TRBD1 (6 bases). Deletions cut 3 bases from V and 6 bases from J, with 17 bases between. The CDR3 totals 15 residues. In germline, CDR1 is SQVTM, CDR2 ANQGSEA. The CDR3, as DNA: TGCAGCGTTGACTTGGGCAGGGGTGGTGCCGGGGAGCTGTTTTTT. It translates to CSVDLGRGGAGELFF.

The gene calls are TRBV7-9 and TRBJ2-7, with 9 bases that match TRBD1. Germline CDR1 is SEHNR and CDR2 is FQNEAQ (reference sequence). V shed 2 bases, J shed 5 bases, and the junction held 7 bases outside the gene matches. The length of the CDR3 is 15 residues. DNA for the CDR3: TGTGCCAGCAGCTTAATCGTCGGACAGGGGAACGAGCAGTACTTC. It codes for CASSLIVGQGNEQYF.

This clone occurred a few times. The genes are TRBV4-1 and TRBJ2-1, with 7 nucleotides matching TRBD2. The germline V gene has CDR1 MGHRA and CDR2 YSYEKL. This CDR3 region has 15 residues. J gave up 11 bases and V 4 bases, and 14 bases lay outside the gene matches. In DNA, the CDR3 is TGCGCCAGCAGCCCATTGCTAGCGGCCGATCACAAGCAGTTCTTC. Its protein is CASSPLLAADHKQFF.

This clone occurred a few times. V usage is TRBV14 and J usage is TRBJ2-3; D perhaps matches TRBD1 (5 bases). CDR3 length: 15 amino acids. The germline V gene encodes CDR1 SGHDN and CDR2 FVKESK. Trimming shortened V by 4 bases and J by 2 bases, and 13 bases separated the two germline ends. This CDR3 is CASSRGRLYTDTQYF. The CDR3 nucleotides are TGTGCCAGCAGCCGGGGCCGTCTCTACACAGATACGCAGTATTTT.

This clone was seen just once. J is TRBJ2-7 and V is TRBV30; D possibly corresponds to TRBD2 (6 bases). The CDR3 consists of 15 residues. The germline CDR1 and CDR2 sequences are GTSNPN and SVGIG (reference sequence). The V gene lost 1 base and the J gene lost 0 bases, with 13 bases spanning the gap. The CDR3 nucleotides read TGTGCCTGGAGTGGCGGGGCCGGGAGCTCCTACGAGCAGTACTTC. Amino acid sequence: CAWSGGAGSSYEQYF.

The genes are TRBV10-2 and TRBJ1-5, with D uncertain. CDR1 and CDR2 (germline): WSHSY, SAAADI. The CDR3 spans 13 residues. Trimming removed 7 bases at V and 0 bases at J, with 7 bases between. The CDR3 here is CASMKDSNQPQHF. CDR3 coding DNA: TGCGCCAGCATGAAAGATAGCAATCAGCCCCAGCATTTT.

V is TRBV4-1 and J is TRBJ1-4; D ambiguous. Trimming removed 2 bases from V and 12 bases from J, with 13 bases in between. Germline V CDR1 and CDR2: MGHRA, YSYEKL. There are 13 residues in the CDR3. The CDR3 is CASSQSPNRELFF. The CDR3 region has the DNA TGCGCCAGCAGCCAATCGCCCAATCGGGAACTGTTTTTT.